This T cell receptor (beta chain) was sequenced during a study of blood T cells in healthy people across ages. Alongside a J-beta primer mix, a sample-barcoded 5' primer served in a second PCR lasting about 7 to 11 cycles. Using its own MiXCR run on the 5' RACE reads, TCRdb lists one record per CDR3 protein. The data contain approximately 800,000 distinct CDR3 sequences, more than 20% of them singletons. This clonotype was recorded a few times. The CDR3 is 16 amino acids. V gave up 7 bases and J gave up 1 base, with 19 bases separating them. Germline CDR1 SGHRS, CDR2 YFSETQ. No fewer than 5 micrograms of total RNA were isolated from every sample. These data are also associated with another study on T cells of mothers and their children. That paper adds: Nine systemically healthy Caucasian donors: three mothers, six children.

This chain connects TRBV5-1 to TRBJ2-3, with D perhaps matching TRBD2 (6 bases). Source material: blood. This receptor was taken from a boy younger than 18 in good health. In DNA form, the CDR3 reads TGCGCCAGCCGCCAAGCTATGACGGGGGGCACAGATACGCAGTATTTT. Protein sequence: CASRQAMTGGTDTQYF.